What follows are 5 T cell receptor beta chains derived from one specimen sequenced in a study of identical twins. TCRdb itself ran the 5' RACE reads through MiXCR, one entry per CDR3 protein. The sample lists more than 650,000 distinct CDR3 sequences, approximately 6.1% seen once, with around 1.7% in the top ten. Material for sequencing was naive T cells sorted from blood. The receptors come from a man aged 18 to 29 in good health.

This clonotype appeared a few times. The chain links TRBV6-5 to TRBJ1-1; 7 bases align to TRBD1. The ends lost 10 bases at V and 7 bases at J; junction bases unmatched: 9. Germline V gene sequence: CDR1 MNHEY, CDR2 SVGAGI. CDR3 length equals 12 residues. The CDR3 nucleotides are TGTGCCACCCGAAATTGGGACAGTGAAGCTTTCTTT. It is translated as CATRNWDSEAFF.

The chain employs TRBV29-1 and TRBJ2-2, with D possibly matching TRBD1 (5 bases). Germline loops: CDR1 SQVTM, CDR2 ANQGSEA. The CDR3 contains 15 residues. Trimming left V 1 base short and J 0 bases short, with 9 bases between. The CDR3 spells CSVEAAGTNTGELFF. Here the CDR3 DNA reads TGCAGCGTTGAAGCGGCAGGGACGAACACCGGGGAGCTGTTTTTT.

This clonotype was found many times. The junction and the germline gene differ at one end; a read error may be behind it. The rearrangement uses TRBV4-2 and TRBJ1-1, with 10 nucleotides matching TRBD1. The CDR3 is 14 residues long. Germline CDR1 reads LGHNA; CDR2 reads YNFKEQ. CDR3 residues: CASSQGTGDTEAFF. In DNA form, the CDR3 reads TGCGCCAGCAGCCAGGGGACAGGGGACACTGAAGCTTTCTTT.

V and J are TRBV5-5 and TRBJ1-3; D ambiguous. CDR1 and CDR2 (germline): SGHKS, YYEKEE (reference sequence). This CDR3 has 16 amino acids. V shed 2 bases and J shed 7 bases, with 19 bases lying between them. The CDR3 sequence is CASSFYLVWSENTIYF. The CDR3 bases are TGTGCCAGCAGCTTTTATCTGGTTTGGAGTGAGAACACCATATATTTT.

This clonotype was detected ten times or more. The CDR3: CASSETGPLDEQYF. CDR3 DNA: TGCGCCAGCAGCGAAACCGGGCCCCTCGACGAGCAGTACTTC. The gene calls are TRBV5-1 and TRBJ2-7, with no clear D. Germline V gene data show CDR1 as SGHRS and CDR2 as YFSETQ. The CDR3 spans 14 residues. V dropped 4 bases and J dropped 5 bases, with 16 bases sitting between them. The full variable domain, completed using reference TRBV5-1 and TRBJ2-7, is KAGVTQTPRYLIKTRGQQVTLSCSPISGHRSVSWYQQTPGQGLQFLFEYFSETQRNKGNFPGRFSGRQFSNSRSEMNVSTLELGDSALYLCASSETGPLDEQYFGPGTRLTVT.